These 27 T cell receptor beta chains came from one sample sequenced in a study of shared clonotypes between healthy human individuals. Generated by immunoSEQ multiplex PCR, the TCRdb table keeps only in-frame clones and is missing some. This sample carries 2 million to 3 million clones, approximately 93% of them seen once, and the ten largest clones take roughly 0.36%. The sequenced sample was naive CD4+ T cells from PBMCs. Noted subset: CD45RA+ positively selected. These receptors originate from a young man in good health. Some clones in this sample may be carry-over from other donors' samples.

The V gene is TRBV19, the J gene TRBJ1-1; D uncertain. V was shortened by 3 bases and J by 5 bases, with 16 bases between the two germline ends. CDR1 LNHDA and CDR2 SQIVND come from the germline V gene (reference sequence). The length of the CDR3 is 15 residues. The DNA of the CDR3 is TGTGCCAGTAGTATCCGATCCTCTCCTATTACTGAAGCTTTCTTT. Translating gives CASSIRSSPITEAFF.

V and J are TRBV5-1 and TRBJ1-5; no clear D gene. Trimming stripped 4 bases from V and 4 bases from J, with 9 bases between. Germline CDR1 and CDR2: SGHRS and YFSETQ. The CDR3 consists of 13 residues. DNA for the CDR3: TGCGCCAGCAGCGAGTCCTTAAATCAGCCCCAGCATTTT. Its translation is CASSESLNQPQHF.

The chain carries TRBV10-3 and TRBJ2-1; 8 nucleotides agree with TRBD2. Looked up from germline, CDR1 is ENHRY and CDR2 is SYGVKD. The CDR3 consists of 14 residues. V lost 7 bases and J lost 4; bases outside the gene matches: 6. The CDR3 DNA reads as TGTGCCATCACTGCGGGGGGCGGGTACAATGAGCAGTTCTTC. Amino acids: CAITAGGGYNEQFF.

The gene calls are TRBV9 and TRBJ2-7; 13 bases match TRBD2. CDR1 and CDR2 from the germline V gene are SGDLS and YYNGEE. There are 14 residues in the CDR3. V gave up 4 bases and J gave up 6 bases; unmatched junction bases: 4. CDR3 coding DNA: TGTGCCAGCAGCAAAGGACTAGCGGGGGCCGAGCAGTACTTC. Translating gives CASSKGLAGAEQYF.

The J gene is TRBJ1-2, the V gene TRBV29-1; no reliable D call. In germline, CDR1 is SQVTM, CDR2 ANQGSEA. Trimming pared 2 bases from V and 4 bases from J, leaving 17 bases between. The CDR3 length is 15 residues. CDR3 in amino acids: CSVEHTAGPVYGYTF. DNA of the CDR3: TGCAGCGTTGAACACACGGCAGGCCCGGTCTATGGCTACACCTTC.

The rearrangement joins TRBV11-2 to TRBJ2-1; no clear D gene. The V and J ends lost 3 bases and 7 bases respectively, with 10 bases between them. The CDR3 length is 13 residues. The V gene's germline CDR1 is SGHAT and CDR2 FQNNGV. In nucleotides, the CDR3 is TGTGCCAGCAGCTTGAGTCAGCCAAATGAGCAGTTCTTC. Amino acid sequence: CASSLSQPNEQFF. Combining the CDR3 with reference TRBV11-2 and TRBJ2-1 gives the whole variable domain EAGVAQSPRYKIIEKRQSVAFWCNPISGHATLYWYQQILGQGPKLLIQFQNNGVVDDSQLPKDRFSAERLKGVDSTLKIQPAKLEDSAVYLCASSLSQPNEQFFGPGTRLTVL.

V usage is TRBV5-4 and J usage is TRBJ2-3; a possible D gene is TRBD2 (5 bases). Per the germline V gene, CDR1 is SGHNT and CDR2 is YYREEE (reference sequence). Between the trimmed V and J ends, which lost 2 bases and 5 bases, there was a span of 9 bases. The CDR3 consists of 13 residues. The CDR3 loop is CASSFAGGDTQYF. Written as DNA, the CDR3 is TGTGCCAGCAGCTTTGCGGGCGGAGATACGCAGTATTTT.

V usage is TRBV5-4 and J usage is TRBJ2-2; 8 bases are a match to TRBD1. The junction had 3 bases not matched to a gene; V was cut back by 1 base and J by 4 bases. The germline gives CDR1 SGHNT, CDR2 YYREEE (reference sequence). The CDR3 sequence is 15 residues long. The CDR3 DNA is TGTGCCAGCAGCTTGCAGGGGGCCGGCACCGGGGAGCTGTTTTTT. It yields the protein CASSLQGAGTGELFF.

CDR3 DNA: TGTGCCAGCAGTTTAGGGCAGGCCCGTAATGAAAAACTGTTTTTT. Amino acid sequence: CASSLGQARNEKLFF. The chain joins TRBV28 to TRBJ1-4; unclear D gene. V was trimmed by 2 bases and J by 4 bases, leaving 11 bases between them. CDR1 is MDHEN and CDR2 is SYDVKM in the germline V gene. The CDR3 runs to 15 residues.

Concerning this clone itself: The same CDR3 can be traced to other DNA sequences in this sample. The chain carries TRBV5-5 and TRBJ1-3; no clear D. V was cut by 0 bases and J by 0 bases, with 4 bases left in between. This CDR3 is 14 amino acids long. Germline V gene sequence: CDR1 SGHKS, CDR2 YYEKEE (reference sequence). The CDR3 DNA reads TGTGCCAGCAGCTTGGGCAGCTCTGGAAACACCATATATTTT. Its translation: CASSLGSSGNTIYF. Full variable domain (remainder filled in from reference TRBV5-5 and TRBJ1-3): DAGVTQSPTHLIKTRGQQVTLRCSPISGHKSVSWYQQVLGQGPQFIFQYYEKEERGRGNFPDRFSARQFPNYSSELNVNALLLGDSALYLCASSLGSSGNTIYFGEGSWLTVV.

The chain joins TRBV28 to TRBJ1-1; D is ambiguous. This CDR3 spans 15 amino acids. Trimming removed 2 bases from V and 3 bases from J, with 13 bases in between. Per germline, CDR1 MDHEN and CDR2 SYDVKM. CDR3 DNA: TGTGCCAGCAGTTTACAGTTCCCGCAGGACACTGAAGCTTTCTTT. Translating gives CASSLQFPQDTEAFF.

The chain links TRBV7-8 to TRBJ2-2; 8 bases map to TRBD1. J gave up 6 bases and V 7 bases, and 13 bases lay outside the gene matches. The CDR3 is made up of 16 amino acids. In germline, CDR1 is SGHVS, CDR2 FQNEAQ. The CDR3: CASTTPAGGLAGELFF. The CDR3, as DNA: TGTGCCAGCACCACCCCCGCAGGGGGCCTGGCCGGGGAGCTGTTTTTT. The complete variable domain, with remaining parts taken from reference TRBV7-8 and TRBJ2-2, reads GAGVSQSPRYKVAKRGQDVALRCDPISGHVSLFWYQQALGQGPEFLTYFQNEAQLDKSGLPSDRFFAERPEGSVSTLKIQRTQQEDSAVYLCASTTPAGGLAGELFFGEGSRLTVL.

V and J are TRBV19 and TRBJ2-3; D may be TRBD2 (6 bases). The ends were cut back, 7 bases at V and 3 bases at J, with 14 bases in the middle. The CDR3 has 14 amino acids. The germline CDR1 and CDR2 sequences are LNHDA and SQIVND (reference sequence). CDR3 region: CASNTGAWTDTQYF. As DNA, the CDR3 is TGTGCCAGTAACACGGGAGCGTGGACAGATACGCAGTATTTT. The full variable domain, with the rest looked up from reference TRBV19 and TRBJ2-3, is DGGITQSPKYLFRKEGQNVTLSCEQNLNHDAMYWYRQDPGQGLRLIYYSQIVNDFQKGDIAEGYSVSREKKESFPLTVTSAQKNPTAFYLCASNTGAWTDTQYFGPGTRLTVL.

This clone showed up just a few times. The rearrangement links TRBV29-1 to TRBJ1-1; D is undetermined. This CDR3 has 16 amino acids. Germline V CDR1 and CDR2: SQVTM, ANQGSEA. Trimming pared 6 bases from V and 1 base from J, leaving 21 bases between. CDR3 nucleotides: TGCAGCGTCAAGGCACTTGAATGGTACACGAACACTGAAGCTTTCTTT. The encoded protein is CSVKALEWYTNTEAFF.

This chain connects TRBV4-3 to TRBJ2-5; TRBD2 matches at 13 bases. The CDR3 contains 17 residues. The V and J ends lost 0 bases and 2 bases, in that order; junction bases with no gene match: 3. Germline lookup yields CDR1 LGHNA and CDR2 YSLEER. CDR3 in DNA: TGCGCCAGCAGCCAAGAGTTACTAGCGGGGGGGCAAGAGACCCAGTACTTC. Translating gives CASSQELLAGGQETQYF.

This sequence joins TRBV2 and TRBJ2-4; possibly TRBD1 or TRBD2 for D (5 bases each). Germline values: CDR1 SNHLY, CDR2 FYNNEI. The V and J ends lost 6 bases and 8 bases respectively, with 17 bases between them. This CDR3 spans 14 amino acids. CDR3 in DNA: TGTGCCAGCAGCTTAGGGACCCGAGTCTACATTCAGTACTTC. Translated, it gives CASSLGTRVYIQYF.

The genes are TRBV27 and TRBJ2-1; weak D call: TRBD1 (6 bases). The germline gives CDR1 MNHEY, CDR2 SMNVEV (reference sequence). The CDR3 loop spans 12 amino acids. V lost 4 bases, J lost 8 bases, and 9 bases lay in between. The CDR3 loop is CASSSRTDEQFF. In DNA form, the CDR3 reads TGTGCCAGCAGTTCAAGGACAGATGAGCAGTTCTTC.

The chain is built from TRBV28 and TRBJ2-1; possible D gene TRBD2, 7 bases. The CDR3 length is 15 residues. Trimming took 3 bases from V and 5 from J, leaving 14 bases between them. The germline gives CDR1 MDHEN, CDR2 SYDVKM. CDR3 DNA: TGTGCCAGCAGTTTTCGGGGGGCGACCGACAATGAGCAGTTCTTC. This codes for CASSFRGATDNEQFF.

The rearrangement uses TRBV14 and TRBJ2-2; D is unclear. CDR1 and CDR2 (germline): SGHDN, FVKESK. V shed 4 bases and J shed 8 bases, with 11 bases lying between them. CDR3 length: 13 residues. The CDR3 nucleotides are TGTGCCAGCAGCCCTCTCATAAGGGGGGAGCTGTTTTTT. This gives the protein CASSPLIRGELFF.

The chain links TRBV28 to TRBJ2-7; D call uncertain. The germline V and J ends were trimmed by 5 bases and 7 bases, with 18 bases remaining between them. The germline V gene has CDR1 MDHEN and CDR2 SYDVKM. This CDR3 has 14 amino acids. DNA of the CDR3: TGTGCCAGCAGTGTCGGCCTACCTTTAGAAGAGCAGTACTTC. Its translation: CASSVGLPLEEQYF.

The CDR3 region has the DNA TGTGCCAGCAGCTTAGTGTCGGTGGCTAGCACGCACACCGGGGAGCTGTTTTTT. Translation: CASSLVSVASTHTGELFF. The rearrangement links TRBV7-8 to TRBJ2-2; D is possibly TRBD2 (5 bases). Between the trimmed V and J ends, which lost 1 base and 3 bases, there was a span of 18 bases. The CDR3 loop spans 18 amino acids. The germline V gene encodes CDR1 SGHVS and CDR2 FQNEAQ.

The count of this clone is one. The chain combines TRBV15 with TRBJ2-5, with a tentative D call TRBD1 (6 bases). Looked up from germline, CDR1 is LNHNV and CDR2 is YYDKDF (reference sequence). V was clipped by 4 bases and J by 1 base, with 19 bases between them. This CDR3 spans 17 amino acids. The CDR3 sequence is CATSTGRTGQVQETQYF. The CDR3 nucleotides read TGTGCCACCAGCACTGGTAGGACGGGACAAGTCCAAGAGACCCAGTACTTC.

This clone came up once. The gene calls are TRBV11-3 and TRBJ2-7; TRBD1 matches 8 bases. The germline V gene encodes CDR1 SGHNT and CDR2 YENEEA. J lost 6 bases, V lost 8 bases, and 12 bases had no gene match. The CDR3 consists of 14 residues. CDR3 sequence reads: CASSSRTGKGEQYF. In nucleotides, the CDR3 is TGTGCCAGCTCAAGTCGGACAGGGAAAGGCGAGCAGTACTTC.

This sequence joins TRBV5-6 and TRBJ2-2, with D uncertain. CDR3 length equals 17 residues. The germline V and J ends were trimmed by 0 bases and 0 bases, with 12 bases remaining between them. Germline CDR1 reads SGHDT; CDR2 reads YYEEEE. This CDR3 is CASSLAGWQANTGELFF. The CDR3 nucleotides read TGTGCCAGCAGCTTGGCCGGGTGGCAAGCGAACACCGGGGAGCTGTTTTTT.

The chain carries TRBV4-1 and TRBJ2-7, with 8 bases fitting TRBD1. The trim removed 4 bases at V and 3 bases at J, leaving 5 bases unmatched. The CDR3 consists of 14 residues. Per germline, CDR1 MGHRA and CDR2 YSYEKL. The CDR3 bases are TGCGCCAGCAGCCGGAGGGACAGGAACTACGAGCAGTACTTC. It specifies CASSRRDRNYEQYF.

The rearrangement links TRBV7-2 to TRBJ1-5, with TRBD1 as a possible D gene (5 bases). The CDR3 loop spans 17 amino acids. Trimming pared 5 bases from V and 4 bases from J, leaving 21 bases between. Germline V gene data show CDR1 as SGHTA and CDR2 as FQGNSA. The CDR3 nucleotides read TGTGCCAGCAGCCCCGCCGGGAGCCCAGGGTTTAATCAGCCCCAGCATTTT. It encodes CASSPAGSPGFNQPQHF.

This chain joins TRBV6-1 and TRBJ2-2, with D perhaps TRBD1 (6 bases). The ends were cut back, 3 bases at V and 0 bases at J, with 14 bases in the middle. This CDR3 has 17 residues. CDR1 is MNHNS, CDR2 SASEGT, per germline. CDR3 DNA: TGTGCCAGCAGTGAGGTTCCCAGGGGTTCGAACACCGGGGAGCTGTTTTTT. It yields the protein CASSEVPRGSNTGELFF.